The 3 T cell receptor beta chains below all came from one sample that was sequenced in a study of blood T cell repertoires in COVID-19. Data came from immunoSEQ multiplex PCR; TCRdb stores just in-frame clones and leaves some out. The data show about 100,000 clones, with around 81% seen just once and roughly 13% held by the top ten. The sample comprised peripheral blood. Receptors originate from a man between 50 and 59 years old with active or convalescent COVID-19.

The gene calls are TRBV19 and TRBJ2-7; 8 positions match TRBD2. The V gene's germline CDR1 is LNHDA and CDR2 SQIVND (reference sequence). The ends lost 8 bases at V and 3 bases at J; junction bases unmatched: 6. This CDR3 region has 13 residues. CDR3 in DNA: TGTGCCAGTCGAGCGGGAGTTGGCTACGAGCAGTACTTC. Its translation is CASRAGVGYEQYF.

The chain uses TRBV7-9 and TRBJ1-2, with 10 nucleotides matching TRBD1. The CDR3 runs 15 residues. V shed 7 bases and J 7 bases; nucleotides not matched to a gene: 12. Germline-derived CDR1 and CDR2 are SEHNR and FQNEAQ (reference sequence). Here the CDR3 reads CASTPLGDRGFGYTF. The CDR3, as DNA: TGTGCCAGCACCCCGCTTGGGGACAGGGGATTTGGCTACACCTTC. The full variable domain, its missing parts supplied by reference TRBV7-9 and TRBJ1-2, is DTGVSQNPRHKITKRGQNVTFRCDPISEHNRLYWYRQTLGQGPEFLTYFQNEAQLEKSRLLSDRFSAERPKGSFSTLEIQRTEQGDSAMYLCASTPLGDRGFGYTFGSGTRLTVV.

This chain uses TRBV18 with TRBJ1-6; D remains unclear. Germline V gene lookup returns CDR1 KGHSH and CDR2 LQKENI. Trimming removed 6 bases from V and 9 bases from J, with 21 bases in between. There are 16 residues in the CDR3. The DNA for the CDR3 is TGTGCCAGCTCTCCTCAAGGCCCGGGTACGGGTTCACCCCTCCACTTT. It yields the protein CASSPQGPGTGSPLHF.